These 19 T cell receptor beta chains came from one sample sequenced in a study of cytomegalovirus exposure and HLA in healthy donors. Primers: 60 Vbeta forward and 13 Jbeta reverse. Profiled with immunoSEQ multiplex PCR; TCRdb holds only in-frame clones, not every one. The sample comprises 130,000 to 150,000 clones, 55% to 85% of which are singletons, and 2.1% rests with the top ten. The sequenced sample was PBMCs. These receptors originate from a man aged 35-49 years in good health and CMV-seronegative.

As to this clone: One end of the junction is discordant with germline, which a read error may explain. This rearrangement joins TRBV7-6 to TRBJ1-5; 7 bases fit TRBD1. The CDR3 is made up of 16 amino acids. CDR1 is SGHVS, CDR2 FNYEAQ, per germline. CDR3 DNA: TGTGCCAGCAGCTTAGGTGCGGGACAGACAAATCAGCCCCAGAATTTT. It is translated as CASSLGAGQTNQPQNF.

This clone was counted only a few times. V and J are TRBV13 and TRBJ1-5, with unresolved D. Trimming pared 2 bases from V and 3 bases from J, leaving 8 bases between. There are 14 residues in the CDR3. The germline CDR1 and CDR2 sequences are PRHDT and FYEKMQ (reference sequence). The CDR3 DNA sequence: TGTGCCAGCAGCTTATCCGGGAACAATCAGCCCCAGCATTTT. Translated, it gives CASSLSGNNQPQHF.

This clone was recorded a few times. The V call is TRBV5-1, the J call TRBJ2-5; 7 nucleotides line up with TRBD1. This CDR3 comprises 15 residues. Germline values: CDR1 SGHRS, CDR2 YFSETQ. V was clipped by 2 bases and J by 3 bases; unmatched bases: 7. The CDR3 is CASSLFGTEEETQYF. CDR3 DNA: TGCGCCAGCAGCTTATTCGGGACAGAAGAAGAGACCCAGTACTTC. The variable domain in full, with the rest retrieved from reference TRBV5-1 and TRBJ2-5, is KAGVTQTPRYLIKTRGQQVTLSCSPISGHRSVSWYQQTPGQGLQFLFEYFSETQRNKGNFPGRFSGRQFSNSRSEMNVSTLELGDSALYLCASSLFGTEEETQYFGPGTRLLVL.

The chain combines TRBV7-9 with TRBJ2-1, with TRBD1 matching over 12 bases. Germline V gene sequence: CDR1 SEHNR, CDR2 FQNEAQ (reference sequence). The CDR3 totals 16 residues. V shed 5 bases and J 8 bases; nucleotides not matched to a gene: 10. CDR3 loop: CASSLYRGQGADEQFF. For the CDR3, the DNA is TGTGCCAGCAGCCTGTACCGGGGACAGGGGGCTGATGAGCAGTTCTTC.

The chain is built from TRBV27 and TRBJ2-1; 7 nucleotides line up with TRBD1. Germline V CDR1 and CDR2: MNHEY, SMNVEV (reference sequence). The CDR3 has 15 amino acids. The V and J ends lost 5 bases and 5 bases, in that order; junction bases with no gene match: 9. This CDR3 is CASSTHRGRHNEQFF. The CDR3, as DNA: TGTGCCAGCAGTACCCACAGGGGTCGGCACAATGAGCAGTTCTTC.

The chain links TRBV7-8 to TRBJ1-2; D perhaps matches TRBD1 (6 bases). CDR1 and CDR2 from the germline V gene are SGHVS and FQNEAQ. CDR3 size: 15 residues. The V end lost 5 bases, the J end lost 4 bases, and 17 bases lay between the germline ends. CDR3 protein: CASSPWLGQTYGYTF. Written as DNA, the CDR3 is TGTGCCAGCAGCCCTTGGCTTGGACAGACCTATGGCTACACCTTC.

This clone has more than one count but fewer than ten. This chain joins TRBV9 and TRBJ1-5, with a possible D match to TRBD1 (5 bases). This CDR3 is built from 16 residues. CDR1 and CDR2 from the germline V gene are SGDLS and YYNGEE. The ends were cut back, 0 bases at V and 7 bases at J, with 17 bases in the middle. The DNA of the CDR3 is TGTGCCAGCAGCGTAGGGGTGGAGGGGACGGGCCAGCCCCAGCATTTT. This gives the protein CASSVGVEGTGQPQHF.

The chain recombines TRBV5-1 with TRBJ1-2; 7 nucleotides match TRBD1. J lost 1 base, V lost 1 base, and 4 bases had no gene match. Germline lookup yields CDR1 SGHRS and CDR2 YFSETQ. This CDR3 has 15 residues. CDR3 DNA sequence: TGCGCCAGCAGCTTGAGTCAGGGGGGTAACTATGGCTACACCTTC. Translation gives CASSLSQGGNYGYTF. Full variable domain (outside the CDR3, taken from reference TRBV5-1 and TRBJ1-2): KAGVTQTPRYLIKTRGQQVTLSCSPISGHRSVSWYQQTPGQGLQFLFEYFSETQRNKGNFPGRFSGRQFSNSRSEMNVSTLELGDSALYLCASSLSQGGNYGYTFGSGTRLTVV.

The genes are TRBV6-5 and TRBJ1-2; 8 bases map to TRBD1. The V segment lost 6 bases and the J segment 2 bases; nucleotides outside the gene matches: 8. Germline V lookup: CDR1 MNHEY, CDR2 SVGAGI. The CDR3 extends over 15 amino acids. The CDR3 nucleotides read TGTGCCAGCAGCCCGACGGGACAGGCGAACTATGGCTACACCTTC. Translating it yields CASSPTGQANYGYTF.

This chain links TRBV5-4 with TRBJ2-1, with a weak D call TRBD1 (5 bases). Trimming left V 4 bases short and J 4 bases short, with 9 bases between. The CDR3 is made up of 13 amino acids. CDR1 is SGHNT, CDR2 YYREEE, per germline (reference sequence). CDR3 residues: CASSIDRYNEQFF. The DNA for the CDR3 is TGTGCCAGCAGCATAGACAGATACAATGAGCAGTTCTTC.

The J gene is TRBJ2-2, the V gene TRBV9; TRBD2 aligns across 9 bases. The CDR3 sequence is 17 residues long. With 2 bases clipped from V and 0 bases from J, the junction kept 5 bases outside the gene matches. CDR1 and CDR2 from the germline V gene are SGDLS and YYNGEE. The CDR3 protein is CASSVISGGANTGELFF. DNA of the CDR3: TGTGCCAGCAGCGTGATTAGCGGGGGAGCGAACACCGGGGAGCTGTTTTTT.

The CDR3 region is CASRDRGLTNEKLFF. The CDR3 bases are TGCGCCAGCAGAGACAGGGGACTAACTAATGAAAAACTGTTTTTT. This rearrangement joins TRBV10-2 to TRBJ1-4; 8 nucleotides align to TRBD1. V shed 6 bases and J 1 base; nucleotides not matched to a gene: 4. The length of the CDR3 is 15 residues. The germline gives CDR1 WSHSY, CDR2 SAAADI.

This rearrangement joins TRBV18 to TRBJ1-5; 8 positions match TRBD1. This CDR3 is built from 14 residues. Per the germline V gene, CDR1 is KGHSH and CDR2 is LQKENI. J lost 4 bases, V lost 4 bases, and 3 bases had no gene match. CDR3 protein: CASSLDRANQPQHF. The CDR3, as DNA: TGTGCCAGCTCACTGGACAGGGCAAATCAGCCCCAGCATTTT.

DNA for the CDR3: TGCGCCAGCAGCTTGGCTGGGACAGGCTCCTACAATGAGCAGTTCTTC. This gives the protein CASSLAGTGSYNEQFF. The J gene is TRBJ2-1, the V gene TRBV5-1; 8 nucleotides match TRBD1. J gave up 0 bases and V 0 bases, and 2 bases lay outside the gene matches. This CDR3 contains 16 residues. CDR1 and CDR2 (germline): SGHRS, YFSETQ.

This clone turned up a few times. The chain is built from TRBV5-8 and TRBJ1-2; the match to TRBD1 covers 7 bases. Trimming removed 0 bases from V and 14 bases from J; junction bases left unmatched: 13. The CDR3 consists of 14 residues. Germline lookup yields CDR1 SGHTS and CDR2 YDEGEE. DNA for the CDR3: TGTGCCAGCAGCTTGGACAGGGGACGATCCCCTACTACCTTC. Residues: CASSLDRGRSPTTF.

The chain joins TRBV19 to TRBJ2-2, with 7 positions matching TRBD1. Germline V gene lookup returns CDR1 LNHDA and CDR2 SQIVND (reference sequence). The CDR3 consists of 15 residues. Germline trimming cut 4 bases from V and 4 bases from J; bases unmatched to any gene: 6. The CDR3 DNA reads TGTGCCAGTAGTAGTGGGACAGCTAGCACCGGGGAGCTGTTTTTT. Translated, it gives CASSSGTASTGELFF.

This chain connects TRBV9 to TRBJ1-5; D gene uncertain. CDR1 SGDLS and CDR2 YYNGEE come from the germline V gene. Between the trimmed V and J ends, which lost 0 bases and 3 bases, there was a span of 7 bases. The CDR3 totals 14 residues. The CDR3 reads CASSVGDINQPQHF. As DNA, the CDR3 is TGTGCCAGCAGCGTAGGCGACATCAATCAGCCCCAGCATTTT.

The J gene is TRBJ2-5, the V gene TRBV7-2; maybe TRBD2 (6 bases). V was trimmed by 0 bases and J by 5 bases, leaving 13 bases between them. From germline, CDR1 is SGHTA and CDR2 FQGNSA. The CDR3 runs to 15 residues. This CDR3 is CASSLASGVRETQYF. The CDR3 nucleotides are TGTGCCAGCAGCTTAGCTAGCGGAGTTCGGGAGACCCAGTACTTC.

This clone has a handful of counts. The chain recombines TRBV19 with TRBJ2-1; 9 nucleotides line up with TRBD2. Per germline, CDR1 LNHDA and CDR2 SQIVND (reference sequence). The CDR3 contains 16 residues. Trimming removed 5 bases from V and 0 bases from J; junction bases left unmatched: 5. CDR3 DNA: TGTGCCAGTAGTGGGACTAGCCGAAGCTCCTACAATGAGCAGTTCTTC. This encodes CASSGTSRSSYNEQFF. Full variable domain (rest looked up from reference TRBV19 and TRBJ2-1): DGGITQSPKYLFRKEGQNVTLSCEQNLNHDAMYWYRQDPGQGLRLIYYSQIVNDFQKGDIAEGYSVSREKKESFPLTVTSAQKNPTAFYLCASSGTSRSSYNEQFFGPGTRLTVL.